This TCR beta chain was captured in a study of blood T cell repertoires in COVID-19. TCRdb's table, derived via immunoSEQ multiplex PCR, lists solely in-frame clones and lacks some. The sample holds about 430,000 clones, approximately 91% seen once. The participants were between about 18 and 90 years old and came from 20 to 30 US areas. Cohorts were based on clinical histories the participants reported. The CDR3 is made up of 16 amino acids. V was clipped by 1 base and J by 3 bases; unmatched bases: 6. Per the germline V gene, CDR1 is SEHNR and CDR2 is FQNEAQ (reference sequence). The chain is built from TRBV7-9 and TRBJ2-3; 8 bases match TRBD1. This receptor was taken from a woman between 18 and 29 years old who had been exposed to COVID-19. Sequencing used PBMCs or T cells enriched from blood (not recorded which). CDR3 in amino acids: CASSLGAGGSTDTQYF. CDR3 DNA: TGTGCCAGCAGCTTAGGGGCAGGGGGCTCGACAGATACGCAGTATTTT.